Shown below are 24 T cell receptor beta chains from a single sample sequenced in a study of cytomegalovirus exposure and HLA in healthy donors. The PCR employed 60 Vbeta primers together with 13 Jbeta primers. Sequenced by immunoSEQ multiplex PCR; TCRdb stores in-frame clones only, minus some. The specimen's table records 150,000 to 200,000 clones. Sample: PBMCs. The source of these receptors is a young man in good health and CMV-seronegative.

The chain carries TRBV19 and TRBJ2-6; tentative D call: TRBD1 (6 bases). Germline V gives CDR1 LNHDA, CDR2 SQIVND (reference sequence). Trimming took off 3 bases at V and 0 bases at J, with 15 bases between the two ends. This CDR3 has 18 amino acids. The CDR3 coding sequence is TGTGCCAGTAGTATTAAGGACAGCCAATTCTCTGGGGCCAACGTCCTGACTTTC. Its protein is CASSIKDSQFSGANVLTF.

The gene calls are TRBV7-2 and TRBJ1-4, with D perhaps matching TRBD1 (6 bases). This CDR3 comprises 16 residues. Trimming removed 1 base from V and 5 bases from J, with 14 bases in between. The germline V gene has CDR1 SGHTA and CDR2 FQGNSA. The CDR3 sequence: CASSLVGGRTNEKLFF. The CDR3 coding sequence is TGTGCCAGCAGCTTAGTCGGGGGGCGCACGAATGAAAAACTGTTTTTT.

The chain has TRBV27 and TRBJ2-1; TRBD2 matches at 8 bases. The J segment lost 4 bases and the V segment lost 2 bases, leaving 4 bases of the junction unmatched. The CDR3 length is 15 residues. Germline V gene sequence: CDR1 MNHEY, CDR2 SMNVEV (reference sequence). CDR3 protein: CASSLSGSPYNEQFF. CDR3 coding DNA: TGTGCCAGCAGTTTAAGCGGGAGTCCTTACAATGAGCAGTTCTTC.

The chain has TRBV7-9 and TRBJ1-4; TRBD1 aligns across 8 bases. Germline values: CDR1 SEHNR, CDR2 FQNEAQ (reference sequence). This CDR3 has 14 residues. V lost 5 bases, J lost 5 bases, and 4 bases stayed unmatched. The CDR3 coding sequence is TGTGCCAGCAGCCCGGGACAGGAGAATGAAAAACTGTTTTTT. Translated: CASSPGQENEKLFF.

This chain joins TRBV28 and TRBJ1-2; 9 bases are shared with TRBD1. Per the germline V gene, CDR1 is MDHEN and CDR2 is SYDVKM. J gave up 8 bases and V 8 bases, and 9 bases lay outside the gene matches. The CDR3 is 13 residues long. The CDR3 coding sequence is TGTGCCAGCCAAATACAGGGGGCGTGGGGCTACACCTTC. Its translation: CASQIQGAWGYTF.

The chain recombines TRBV16 with TRBJ2-1; 9 bases are shared with TRBD1. The germline V gene has CDR1 KGHSY and CDR2 FQNENV. The J segment lost 2 bases and the V segment lost 10 bases, leaving 6 bases of the junction unmatched. The CDR3 contains 14 residues. CDR3 amino acids: CATSDRGAYNEQFF. The CDR3 nucleotides are TGTGCCACTTCGGACAGGGGCGCCTACAATGAGCAGTTCTTC.

The chain couples TRBV30 to TRBJ2-7; 8 bases are shared with TRBD1. Per germline, CDR1 GTSNPN and CDR2 SVGIG (reference sequence). V shed 0 bases, J shed 0 bases, and the junction held 1 base outside the gene matches. The CDR3 contains 14 residues. CDR3 in DNA: TGTGCCTGGAGTGTACAGGGGGACTCCTACGAGCAGTACTTC. It is translated as CAWSVQGDSYEQYF.

CDR3 sequence reads: CASSDSQGVRAYNEQFF. CDR3 DNA: TGTGCCAGCAGTGATTCCCAGGGGGTTAGGGCGTACAATGAGCAGTTCTTC. The gene calls are TRBV25-1 and TRBJ2-1, with 7 bases identical to TRBD1. J lost 4 bases, V lost 3 bases, and 12 bases had no gene match. Germline loops: CDR1 MGHDK, CDR2 SYGVNS. CDR3 length: 17 residues.

This chain links TRBV10-2 with TRBJ2-7; possibly TRBD2 for D (5 bases). Germline loops: CDR1 WSHSY, CDR2 SAAADI. The CDR3 contains 14 residues. V was clipped by 8 bases and J by 3 bases, with 17 bases between them. The CDR3 loop is CASGSGLTIYEQYF. The CDR3 bases are TGCGCCAGCGGAAGCGGACTGACTATCTACGAGCAGTACTTC.

CDR3 in amino acids: CASSLGQGRYEQYF. The CDR3, as DNA: TGTGCCAGCAGTCTCGGACAGGGGAGGTACGAGCAGTACTTC. The rearrangement links TRBV27 to TRBJ2-7; TRBD1 aligns across 9 bases. Germline V gene sequence: CDR1 MNHEY, CDR2 SMNVEV (reference sequence). Trimming removed 5 bases from V and 4 bases from J; junction bases left unmatched: 6. The CDR3 covers 14 residues.

The chain employs TRBV28 and TRBJ1-4; 7 bases fit TRBD1. The germline gives CDR1 MDHEN, CDR2 SYDVKM. V was pared by 4 bases and J by 6 bases, with 5 bases of the junction left unmatched. The CDR3 spans 14 residues. CDR3 DNA sequence: TGTGCCAGCAGTTCCCACAGGGGTTATGAAAAACTGTTTTTT. This gives the protein CASSSHRGYEKLFF.

V is TRBV5-5 and J is TRBJ1-2, with D possibly matching TRBD1 (6 bases). Germline CDR1 and CDR2: SGHKS and YYEKEE (reference sequence). This CDR3 is 14 amino acids long. V lost 2 bases to trimming and J lost 4 bases, with 12 bases between them. CDR3 loop: CASSLQGASYGYTF. CDR3 in DNA: TGTGCCAGCAGCTTACAGGGTGCAAGCTATGGCTACACCTTC.

The chain links TRBV18 to TRBJ1-5, with 8 bases that match TRBD1. The CDR3 has 15 residues. The ends lost 4 bases at V and 2 bases at J; junction bases unmatched: 4. Germline V CDR1 and CDR2: KGHSH, LQKENI. The CDR3 protein is CASSRAGGGNQPQHF. The CDR3 bases are TGTGCCAGCTCACGGGCAGGGGGCGGCAATCAGCCCCAGCATTTT.

Of note for this clone: The germline gene is not matched at one end of the junction; a read error may be the cause. The same CDR3 also results from other DNA sequences found in this sample. This chain connects TRBV11-2 to TRBJ2-7; a possible D gene is TRBD2 (5 bases). Germline lookup yields CDR1 SGHAT and CDR2 FQNNGV. The length of the CDR3 is 16 residues. The CDR3 bases are TGCGCCAGCAGCCCTCGTCGAGAGGGAAGCTTCTACGAGCAGTACTTC. As protein: CASSPRREGSFYEQYF.

This rearrangement joins TRBV7-8 to TRBJ1-3; D is unresolved. This CDR3 spans 17 amino acids. Germline CDR1 SGHVS, CDR2 FQNEAQ. Trimming removed 5 bases from V and 0 bases from J, with 17 bases in between. The chain's CDR3 is CASSLVGGDYSGNTIYF. The CDR3 DNA reads as TGTGCCAGCAGCCTGGTCGGCGGGGATTACTCTGGAAACACCATATATTTT.

This rearrangement joins TRBV4-3 to TRBJ1-4, with TRBD1 matching over 7 bases. Germline CDR1 LGHNA, CDR2 YSLEER. Trimming cost V 8 bases and J 3 bases; bases outside gene matches: 3. The CDR3 consists of 13 residues. CDR3 protein: CASAGTANEKLFF. The CDR3 region has the DNA TGCGCCAGCGCCGGGACAGCTAATGAAAAACTGTTTTTT.

The V gene is TRBV7-6, the J gene TRBJ2-1, with 12 bases identical to TRBD2. The junction had 1 base not matched to a gene; V was cut back by 4 bases and J by 3 bases. CDR1 and CDR2 (germline): SGHVS, FNYEAQ. This CDR3 contains 15 residues. The CDR3 reads CASSSTSGSYNEQFF. CDR3 sequence (DNA): TGTGCCAGCAGCTCGACTAGCGGGAGCTACAATGAGCAGTTCTTC.

V and J are TRBV4-1 and TRBJ1-4, with D possibly TRBD1 on 6 matching bases. Germline V gene lookup returns CDR1 MGHRA and CDR2 YSYEKL. The CDR3 length is 15 residues. Trimming pared 4 bases from V and 8 bases from J, leaving 17 bases between. The CDR3 loop reads CASSPQGFYTEKLFF. The CDR3 DNA reads as TGCGCCAGCAGCCCTCAGGGGTTTTACACGGAAAAACTGTTTTTT.

The chain is built from TRBV12-5 and TRBJ1-2; 9 nucleotides align to TRBD1. The J segment lost 6 bases and the V segment lost 6 bases, leaving 8 bases of the junction unmatched. CDR1 is LGHNT and CDR2 is FRNRAP in the germline V gene. The CDR3 loop spans 14 amino acids. The CDR3 protein is CASGLTGGPDGYTF. The CDR3 DNA follows: TGTGCTAGTGGACTGACAGGGGGGCCTGATGGCTACACCTTC. The full variable domain, in which reference TRBV12-5 and TRBJ1-2 provide the parts outside the CDR3, is DARVTQTPRHKVTEMGQEVTMRCQPILGHNTVFWYRQTMMQGLELLAYFRNRAPLDDSGMPKDRFSAEMPDATLATLKIQPSEPRDSAVYFCASGLTGGPDGYTFGSGTRLTVV.

The gene calls are TRBV20-1 and TRBJ2-7, with D possibly being TRBD2 (5 bases). The V end was cut by 6 bases, the J end by 3 bases, with 9 bases between. This CDR3 has 11 residues. Germline loops: CDR1 DFQATT, CDR2 SNEGSKA (reference sequence). CDR3: CSAGLNYEQYF. The CDR3 DNA follows: TGCAGTGCAGGACTTAACTACGAGCAGTACTTC.

The chain uses TRBV25-1 and TRBJ2-1; weak D call: TRBD1 (5 bases). The germline V and J ends were trimmed by 6 bases and 3 bases, with 15 bases remaining between them. Germline assignment: CDR1 MGHDK and CDR2 SYGVNS. The CDR3 totals 15 residues. CDR3 protein: CASSPRRQIYNEQFF. CDR3 coding DNA: TGTGCCAGCAGCCCCCGCAGACAGATCTACAATGAGCAGTTCTTC.

This rearrangement joins TRBV5-6 to TRBJ1-1; 10 positions match TRBD1. This CDR3 is 12 amino acids long. The ends lost 4 bases at V and 12 bases at J; junction bases unmatched: 6. Germline lookup yields CDR1 SGHDT and CDR2 YYEEEE. The CDR3 protein is CASSEDRGLTFF. CDR3 nucleotides: TGTGCCAGCAGCGAGGACAGGGGGTTAACTTTCTTT.

The chain links TRBV19 to TRBJ1-5, with D possibly being TRBD1 (6 bases). Trimming stripped 9 bases from V and 3 bases from J, with 9 bases between. CDR3 length: 12 residues. Looked up from germline, CDR1 is LNHDA and CDR2 is SQIVND (reference sequence). CDR3 in DNA: TGTGCCAGCTCAGGGGACAATCAGCCCCAGCATTTT. Residues: CASSGDNQPQHF.

This chain uses TRBV4-1 with TRBJ2-3; a weak D match, TRBD1 (6 bases). Deletions cut 4 bases from V and 4 bases from J, with 15 bases between. Germline V gene sequence: CDR1 MGHRA, CDR2 YSYEKL. The CDR3 extends over 15 amino acids. In DNA form, the CDR3 reads TGCGCCAGCAGCCCGTCAGGGGCAGGGCCAGATACGCAGTATTTT. It codes for CASSPSGAGPDTQYF.